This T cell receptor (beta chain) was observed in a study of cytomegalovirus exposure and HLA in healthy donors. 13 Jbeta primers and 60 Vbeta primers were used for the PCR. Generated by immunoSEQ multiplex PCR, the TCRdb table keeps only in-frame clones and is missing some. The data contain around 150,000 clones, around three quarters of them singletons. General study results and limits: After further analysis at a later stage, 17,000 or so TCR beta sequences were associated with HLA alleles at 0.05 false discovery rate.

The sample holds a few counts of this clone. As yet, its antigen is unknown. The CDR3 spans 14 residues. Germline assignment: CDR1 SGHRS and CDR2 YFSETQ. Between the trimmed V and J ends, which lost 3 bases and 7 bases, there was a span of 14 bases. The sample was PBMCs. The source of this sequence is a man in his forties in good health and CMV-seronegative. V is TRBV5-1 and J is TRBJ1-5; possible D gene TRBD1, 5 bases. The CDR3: CASSSGGDGQPQHF. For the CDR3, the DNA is TGCGCCAGCAGCTCTGGGGGGGACGGACAGCCCCAGCATTTT.